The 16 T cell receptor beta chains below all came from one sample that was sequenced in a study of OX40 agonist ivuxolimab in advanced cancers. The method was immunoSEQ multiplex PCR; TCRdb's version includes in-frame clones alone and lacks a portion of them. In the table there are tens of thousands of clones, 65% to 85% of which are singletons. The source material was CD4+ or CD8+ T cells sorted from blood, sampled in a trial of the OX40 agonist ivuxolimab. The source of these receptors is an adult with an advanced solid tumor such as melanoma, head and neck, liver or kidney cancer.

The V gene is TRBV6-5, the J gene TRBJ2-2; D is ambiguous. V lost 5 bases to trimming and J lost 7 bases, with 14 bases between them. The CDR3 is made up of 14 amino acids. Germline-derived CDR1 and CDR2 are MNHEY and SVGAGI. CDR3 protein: CASSPGLIIGELFF. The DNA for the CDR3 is TGTGCCAGCAGTCCCGGGCTCATCATCGGGGAGCTGTTTTTT.

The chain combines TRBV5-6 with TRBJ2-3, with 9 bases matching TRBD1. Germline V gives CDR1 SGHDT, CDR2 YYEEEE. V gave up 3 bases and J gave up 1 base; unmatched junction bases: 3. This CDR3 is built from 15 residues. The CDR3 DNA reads TGTGCCAGCAGCTCCCGGGACAGGGGCACAGATACGCAGTATTTT. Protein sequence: CASSSRDRGTDTQYF.

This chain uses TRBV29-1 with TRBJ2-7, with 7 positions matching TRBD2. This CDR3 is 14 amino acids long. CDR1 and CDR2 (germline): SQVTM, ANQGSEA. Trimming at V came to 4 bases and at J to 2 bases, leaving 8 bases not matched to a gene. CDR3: CSVVYRGSTYEQYF. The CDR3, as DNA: TGCAGCGTTGTTTACCGCGGGAGTACCTACGAGCAGTACTTC.

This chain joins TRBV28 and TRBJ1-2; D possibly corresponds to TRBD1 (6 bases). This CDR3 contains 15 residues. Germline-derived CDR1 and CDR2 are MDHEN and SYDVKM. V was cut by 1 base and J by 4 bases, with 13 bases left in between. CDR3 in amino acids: CASSLSRRGFYGYTF. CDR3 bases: TGTGCCAGCAGTTTATCACGCAGGGGATTCTATGGCTACACCTTC.

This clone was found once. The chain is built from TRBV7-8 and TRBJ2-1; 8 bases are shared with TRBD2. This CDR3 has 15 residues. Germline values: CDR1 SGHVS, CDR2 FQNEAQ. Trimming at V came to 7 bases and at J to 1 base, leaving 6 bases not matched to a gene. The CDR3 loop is CASIISGISYNEQFF. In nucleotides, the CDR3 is TGTGCCAGCATCATTAGCGGGATTTCCTACAATGAGCAGTTCTTC.

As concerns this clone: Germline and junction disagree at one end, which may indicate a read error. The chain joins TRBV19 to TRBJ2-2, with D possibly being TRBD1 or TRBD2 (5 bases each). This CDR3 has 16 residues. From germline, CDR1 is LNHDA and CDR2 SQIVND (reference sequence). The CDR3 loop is CASSIDGTPGTVELFF. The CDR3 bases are TGTGCCAGTAGTATAGATGGCACCCCGGGGACCGTGGAGCTGTTTTTT.

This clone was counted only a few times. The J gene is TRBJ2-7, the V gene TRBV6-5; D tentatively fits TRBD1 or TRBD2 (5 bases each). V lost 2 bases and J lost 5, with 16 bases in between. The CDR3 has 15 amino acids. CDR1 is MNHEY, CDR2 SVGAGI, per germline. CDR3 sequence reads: CASSYGDAGLDEQYF. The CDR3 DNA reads TGTGCCAGCAGTTACGGGGACGCGGGCCTTGACGAGCAGTACTTC.

CDR3 sequence: CASSQERYNEQFF. For the CDR3, the DNA is TGCGCCAGCAGCCAGGAGCGATACAATGAGCAGTTCTTC. The gene calls are TRBV4-1 and TRBJ2-1, with no clear D. The V and J ends lost 3 bases and 4 bases respectively, with 7 bases between them. Germline values: CDR1 MGHRA, CDR2 YSYEKL. This CDR3 spans 13 amino acids.

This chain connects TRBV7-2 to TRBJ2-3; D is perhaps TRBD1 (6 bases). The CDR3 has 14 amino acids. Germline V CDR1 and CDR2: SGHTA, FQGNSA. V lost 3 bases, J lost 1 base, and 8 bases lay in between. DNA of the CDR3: TGTGCCAGCAGCTTCCGGACAGGCACAGATACGCAGTATTTT. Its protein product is CASSFRTGTDTQYF.

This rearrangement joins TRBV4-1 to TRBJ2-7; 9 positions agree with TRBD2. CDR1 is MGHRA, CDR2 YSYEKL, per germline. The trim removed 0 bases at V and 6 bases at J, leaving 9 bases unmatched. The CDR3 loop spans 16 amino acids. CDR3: CASSQESAGGSTEQYF. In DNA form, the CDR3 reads TGCGCCAGCAGCCAAGAATCTGCGGGAGGGTCCACCGAGCAGTACTTC.

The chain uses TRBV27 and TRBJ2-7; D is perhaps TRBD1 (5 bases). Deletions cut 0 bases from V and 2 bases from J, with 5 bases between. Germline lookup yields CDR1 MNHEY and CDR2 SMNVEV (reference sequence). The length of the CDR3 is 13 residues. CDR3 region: CASSLSGPYEQYF. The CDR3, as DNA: TGTGCCAGCAGTTTATCGGGGCCCTACGAGCAGTACTTC.

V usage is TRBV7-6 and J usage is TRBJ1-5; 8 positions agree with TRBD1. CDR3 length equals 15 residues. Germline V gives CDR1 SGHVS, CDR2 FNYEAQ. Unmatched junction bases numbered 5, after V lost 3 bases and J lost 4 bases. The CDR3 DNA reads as TGTGCCAGCAGCTTGACAGGGGATAGGAATCAGCCCCAGCATTTT. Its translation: CASSLTGDRNQPQHF. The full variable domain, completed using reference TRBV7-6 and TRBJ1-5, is GAGVSQSPRYKVTKRGQDVALRCDPISGHVSLYWYRQALGQGPEFLTYFNYEAQQDKSGLPNDRFSAERPEGSISTLTIQRTEQRDSAMYRCASSLTGDRNQPQHFGDGTRLSIL.

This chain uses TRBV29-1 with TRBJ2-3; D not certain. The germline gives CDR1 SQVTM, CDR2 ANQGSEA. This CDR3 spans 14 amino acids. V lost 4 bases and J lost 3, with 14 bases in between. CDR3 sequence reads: CSVGPELVTDTQYF. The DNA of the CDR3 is TGCAGCGTTGGCCCCGAGCTAGTGACAGATACGCAGTATTTT.

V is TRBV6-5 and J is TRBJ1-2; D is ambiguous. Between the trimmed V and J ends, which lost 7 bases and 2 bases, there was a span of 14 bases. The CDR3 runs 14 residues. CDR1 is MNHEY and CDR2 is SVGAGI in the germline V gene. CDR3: CASTQYGENYGYTF. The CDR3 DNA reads TGTGCCAGCACCCAGTATGGGGAGAACTATGGCTACACCTTC.

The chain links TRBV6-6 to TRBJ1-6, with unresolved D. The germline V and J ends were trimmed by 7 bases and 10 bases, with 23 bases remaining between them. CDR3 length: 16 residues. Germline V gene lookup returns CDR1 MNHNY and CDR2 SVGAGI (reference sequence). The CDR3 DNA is TGTGCCAGCACCCTATTAGTGAGTCCCGGATCGTCACCCCTCCACTTT. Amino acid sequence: CASTLLVSPGSSPLHF.

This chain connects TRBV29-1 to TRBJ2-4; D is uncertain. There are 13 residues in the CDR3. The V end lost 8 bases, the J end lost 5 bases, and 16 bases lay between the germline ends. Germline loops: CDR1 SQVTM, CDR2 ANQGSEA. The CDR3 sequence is CSPPGRCENIQYF. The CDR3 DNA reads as TGCAGCCCCCCGGGCAGGTGCGAAAACATTCAGTACTTC.